One and the same sample provided the 3 T cell receptor beta chains below, sequenced in a study of blood T cell repertoires in COVID-19. TCRdb's table, derived via immunoSEQ multiplex PCR, lists solely in-frame clones and lacks some. This sample has about 370,000 clones; more than 80% occur once, and the top ten carry around 3%. Material: peripheral blood. These receptors came from a woman under 40 with COVID-19, enrolled during active disease.

CDR3 sequence (DNA): TGTGCCAGCAGTGGTCTAGCGGGAGGGTACAATGAGCAGTTCTTC. Translating gives CASSGLAGGYNEQFF. The chain links TRBV2 to TRBJ2-1, with TRBD2 matching 12 bases. This CDR3 is built from 15 residues. The V segment lost 4 bases and the J segment 4 bases; nucleotides outside the gene matches: 2. Germline V gene lookup returns CDR1 SNHLY and CDR2 FYNNEI.

The chain joins TRBV19 to TRBJ1-6; 10 bases line up with TRBD1. The CDR3 consists of 16 residues. Trimming cost V 9 bases and J 0 bases; bases outside gene matches: 5. Germline V gene data show CDR1 as LNHDA and CDR2 as SQIVND (reference sequence). CDR3 sequence: CASRDRGISYNSPLHF. CDR3 nucleotides: TGTGCCAGCCGGGACAGGGGAATCTCCTATAATTCACCCCTCCACTTT.

About this clone: Sequence at one end of the junction differs from germline and may be a read error. The chain recombines TRBV6-5 with TRBJ2-7, with D unclear. The CDR3 consists of 15 residues. The germline gives CDR1 MNHEY, CDR2 SVGAGI. The DNA for the CDR3 is TGTACCAGCATGTCCCTGATGCCCCGCTATCACGAGCAGTACTTC. The encoded protein is CTSMSLMPRYHEQYF.